Presented here are 8 T cell receptor beta chains from one specimen sequenced in a study of STAT5B mutations in CD4+ large granular lymphocyte leukemia. Clones were read by immunoSEQ multiplex PCR, and TCRdb kept only the in-frame ones, dropping some. The sample contains more than 25,000 clones, around four fifths of which appear only once. The sample taken for sequencing was CD4+ T cells from blood buffy coats. The origin of the receptors is a human donor in good health.

V gene TRBV5-1 combines with J gene TRBJ2-5; 8 bases agree with TRBD1. The V gene end was trimmed by 4 bases and the J gene end by 0 bases; junction bases not matched to a gene: 8. Germline CDR1 is SGHRS and CDR2 is YFSETQ. The CDR3 is 16 amino acids. The CDR3 nucleotides read TGCGCCAGCAGCCTTTCCGGGACAGGATACCAAGAGACCCAGTACTTC. Translated, it gives CASSLSGTGYQETQYF.

This clone was counted a few times. The CDR3 DNA reads as TGTGCCAGCAGCCCGGTAGGGGATGCAACTAATGAAAAACTGTTTTTT. It yields the protein CASSPVGDATNEKLFF. This rearrangement joins TRBV4-2 to TRBJ1-4, with D perhaps matching TRBD1 (5 bases). V was trimmed by 4 bases and J by 0 bases, leaving 12 bases between them. The CDR3 covers 16 residues. Germline CDR1 is LGHNA and CDR2 is YNFKEQ.

V gene TRBV11-2 combines with J gene TRBJ1-1; D may be TRBD1 (5 bases). The CDR3 has 12 amino acids. The germline CDR1 and CDR2 sequences are SGHAT and FQNNGV. Trimming took off 3 bases at V and 4 bases at J, with 6 bases between the two ends. For the CDR3, the DNA is TGTGCCAGCAGCTTGGGGCGCACTGAAGCTTTCTTT. Protein sequence: CASSLGRTEAFF.

This clone has just a few counts. The chain is built from TRBV12-5 and TRBJ1-3, with no clear D. V lost 7 bases, J lost 8 bases, and 30 bases lay in between. The CDR3 runs 18 residues. Germline V gives CDR1 LGHNT, CDR2 FRNRAP. DNA for the CDR3: TGTGCTAGTGCTCCTTTGGTCGGGTACCCTATTCCGGAAGACACCATATATTTT. Encoded protein: CASAPLVGYPIPEDTIYF.

V usage is TRBV2 and J usage is TRBJ2-5; 8 bases agree with TRBD1. Germline loops: CDR1 SNHLY, CDR2 FYNNEI. V lost 7 bases, J lost 3 bases, and 10 bases stayed unmatched. This CDR3 has 15 residues. Here the CDR3 DNA reads TGTGCCAGCATTGGGACAGGCCTATACGAAGAGACCCAGTACTTC. Protein sequence: CASIGTGLYEETQYF.

This clone was counted only a few times. The chain carries TRBV5-4 and TRBJ1-1; no reliable D call. Germline CDR1 and CDR2: SGHNT and YYREEE (reference sequence). The CDR3 is 13 residues long. V was trimmed by 3 bases and J by 1 base, leaving 7 bases between them. CDR3 in amino acids: CASSYNSNTEAFF. Here the CDR3 DNA reads TGTGCCAGCAGCTACAACTCGAACACTGAAGCTTTCTTT.

V gene TRBV9 combines with J gene TRBJ2-7, with 7 bases lining up with TRBD2. In germline, CDR1 is SGDLS, CDR2 YYNGEE. The CDR3 extends over 15 amino acids. With 0 bases clipped from V and 4 bases from J, the junction kept 7 bases outside the gene matches. CDR3 sequence reads: CASSVGLAGSYEQYF. As DNA, the CDR3 is TGTGCCAGCAGCGTAGGTTTAGCGGGCTCTTACGAGCAGTACTTC.

This chain joins TRBV19 and TRBJ1-1; unclear D gene. V shed 4 bases and J shed 2 bases, with 2 bases lying between them. CDR1 LNHDA and CDR2 SQIVND come from the germline V gene (reference sequence). This CDR3 contains 11 residues. This CDR3 is CASSTNTEAFF. As DNA, the CDR3 is TGTGCCAGTAGTACAAACACTGAAGCTTTCTTT.